The rows below give T cell receptor beta chains drawn from one sample of a study of OX40 agonist ivuxolimab in advanced cancers. Data came from immunoSEQ multiplex PCR; TCRdb stores just in-frame clones and leaves some out. Of about 26,000 clones in the sample, roughly 73% were seen once. The sample here was CD4+ or CD8+ T cells sorted from blood, taken in a trial of the OX40 agonist ivuxolimab. The receptor source for this set is an adult with an advanced solid tumor such as melanoma, head and neck, liver or kidney cancer. The CDR3 runs from the conserved cysteine through the conserved F or W. Fields, in order: CDR3 protein, CDR3 length, V gene, J gene, clone size. The size field is filled for only some rows; it gives once, few, many or a size class.

CASSSGSSTDTQYF	14	TRBV13	TRBJ2-3	NA
CASSQVTHVYEQYF	14	TRBV14	TRBJ2-7	NA
CAWSGPMNTEAFF	13	TRBV30	TRBJ1-1	NA
CASSLTGATYEQYF	14	TRBV7-8	TRBJ2-7	few
CASSYGLDQPQHF	13	TRBV6-9	TRBJ1-5	NA
CASSPGTGGNTIYF	14	TRBV6-5	TRBJ1-3	once
CASSPRGSYEQYF	13	TRBV11-3	TRBJ2-7	NA
CASSLEGRVEYEQYF	15	TRBV11-2	TRBJ2-7	NA
CASSEGYEQYF	11	TRBV9	TRBJ2-7	NA
CAISSPGQGRPYEQYF	16	TRBV10-3	TRBJ2-7	NA